The 27 T cell receptor beta chains below were found in one sample sequenced in a study of T cell responses to AZD1222 COVID-19 vaccine. TCRdb keeps only in-frame clones here, not all; method: immunoSEQ multiplex PCR. The sample records roughly 97,000 clones, 80% to 90% being singletons. Sequencing used peripheral blood, obtained on day 0 of AZD1222 vaccination. Source of these receptors: an adult in good health.

About this clone: The sample holds other DNA sequences that translate to the same CDR3. The J gene is TRBJ1-3, the V gene TRBV18; no reliable D call. Per germline, CDR1 KGHSH and CDR2 LQKENI. The V and J ends lost 3 bases and 1 base respectively, with 7 bases between them. The CDR3 sequence is 14 residues long. Here the CDR3 DNA reads TGTGCCAGCTCACCTCAGGAGTCTGGAAACACCATATATTTT. Protein: CASSPQESGNTIYF.

The chain recombines TRBV18 with TRBJ1-1; D call uncertain. Deletions cut 3 bases from V and 1 base from J, with 12 bases between. The CDR3 loop spans 15 amino acids. Germline V gives CDR1 KGHSH, CDR2 LQKENI. The CDR3 loop is CASSPSAAANTEAFF. CDR3 coding DNA: TGTGCCAGCTCACCCTCCGCAGCGGCGAACACTGAAGCTTTCTTT.

The chain couples TRBV11-2 to TRBJ2-7; D ambiguous. Trimming pared 3 bases from V and 5 bases from J, leaving 14 bases between. The CDR3 totals 14 residues. Germline lookup yields CDR1 SGHAT and CDR2 FQNNGV. The CDR3 sequence: CASSFIKGRHEQYF. CDR3 in DNA: TGTGCCAGCAGCTTCATAAAGGGTCGGCACGAGCAGTACTTC.

The chain combines TRBV7-3 with TRBJ1-1; perhaps TRBD1 as D (5 bases). This CDR3 comprises 13 residues. Trimming pared 5 bases from V and 7 bases from J, leaving 14 bases between. Germline V gives CDR1 SGHTA, CDR2 FQGTGA. DNA for the CDR3: TGTGCCAGCAGCGCCCAGGGAGGGGATGAAGCTTTCTTT. The encoded protein is CASSAQGGDEAFF.

In this sample, this clone turned up once. J is TRBJ2-1 and V is TRBV3-1 (or the pseudogene TRBV3-2); perhaps D is TRBD1 or TRBD2 (6 bases each). Germline V gene lookup returns CDR1 LGHDT and CDR2 YNNKEL (reference sequence). This CDR3 comprises 13 residues. The V end lost 0 bases, the J end lost 10 bases, and 10 bases lay between the germline ends. CDR3 loop: CASSQERGGEQFF. In nucleotides, the CDR3 is TGTGCCAGCAGCCAAGAAAGAGGGGGGGAGCAGTTCTTC.

This sequence joins TRBV18 and TRBJ1-4; 9 bases align to TRBD1. The V gene end was trimmed by 3 bases and the J gene end by 7 bases; junction bases not matched to a gene: 6. Germline V gene sequence: CDR1 KGHSH, CDR2 LQKENI. The CDR3 covers 15 residues. CDR3 sequence (DNA): TGTGCCAGCTCACCGGGACAGGGCAAGGGTGAAAAACTGTTTTTT. As protein: CASSPGQGKGEKLFF.

The V and J genes are TRBV28 and TRBJ1-2; possible D gene TRBD1, 5 bases. The CDR3 extends over 13 amino acids. Trimming cost V 4 bases and J 5 bases, with 11 bases left between them. Germline V gives CDR1 MDHEN, CDR2 SYDVKM. The CDR3 region has the DNA TGTGCCAGCAGTTCGGGGACGGTGTATGGCTACACCTTC. It yields the protein CASSSGTVYGYTF.

The chain recombines TRBV6-5 with TRBJ1-2; D is undetermined. The CDR3 totals 13 residues. Deletions cut 9 bases from V and 8 bases from J, with 19 bases between. Per germline, CDR1 MNHEY and CDR2 SVGAGI. The CDR3 loop reads CARDFGWKVGYTF. DNA of the CDR3: TGTGCCAGAGACTTCGGGTGGAAGGTGGGCTACACCTTC.

V is TRBV18 and J is TRBJ1-2, with D unresolved. Germline V lookup: CDR1 KGHSH, CDR2 LQKENI. Trimming left V 6 bases short and J 0 bases short, with 17 bases between. This CDR3 has 16 residues. CDR3: CASSRERRITNYGYTF. Written as DNA, the CDR3 is TGTGCCAGCTCCCGGGAGAGGAGAATAACTAACTATGGCTACACCTTC.

This clone came up once. The chain joins TRBV15 to TRBJ2-2, with 12 bases lining up with TRBD2. Looked up from germline, CDR1 is LNHNV and CDR2 is YYDKDF (reference sequence). The CDR3 has 17 residues. V was clipped by 5 bases and J by 2 bases; unmatched bases: 6. CDR3 amino acids: CATSLGLAGSNTGELFF. DNA for the CDR3: TGTGCCACCAGCCTCGGACTAGCGGGGAGCAACACCGGGGAGCTGTTTTTT.

The V and J genes are TRBV2 and TRBJ1-2, with D perhaps TRBD1 (6 bases). The CDR3 totals 15 residues. The V and J ends lost 6 bases and 7 bases respectively, with 21 bases between them. Germline CDR1 SNHLY, CDR2 FYNNEI. DNA for the CDR3: TGTGCCAGCAGCCGGGGGGGCGCCCCGGGAGGTGGCTACACCTTC. This codes for CASSRGGAPGGGYTF. The entire variable domain, with the rest obtained from reference TRBV2 and TRBJ1-2, is as follows: EPEVTQTPSHQVTQMGQEVILRCVPISNHLYFYWYRQILGQKVEFLVSFYNNEISEKSEIFDDQFSVERPDGSNFTLKIRSTKLEDSAMYFCASSRGGAPGGGYTFGSGTRLTVV.

The CDR3 DNA follows: TGTGCCAGTAAGTGGGCAGATACGCAGTATTTT. Protein product: CASKWADTQYF. V and J are TRBV19 and TRBJ2-3; the D is unclear. V lost 7 bases to trimming and J lost 4 bases, with 6 bases between them. The CDR3 consists of 11 residues. CDR1 is LNHDA, CDR2 SQIVND, per germline (reference sequence).

The chain couples TRBV6-2 or TRBV6-3 to TRBJ2-1, with 9 bases fitting TRBD2. Germline trimming cut 6 bases from V and 3 bases from J; bases unmatched to any gene: 12. The germline V gene encodes CDR1 MNHEY and CDR2 SVGEGT. CDR3 length: 17 residues. CDR3 nucleotides: TGTGCCAGCAGCCTACGTCCTAGCGGGGTCATCTACAATGAGCAGTTCTTC. Amino acid sequence: CASSLRPSGVIYNEQFF.

The rearrangement links TRBV28 to TRBJ2-5; D may be TRBD1 or TRBD2 (5 bases each). Between the trimmed V and J ends, which lost 5 bases and 7 bases, there was a span of 5 bases. CDR3 length: 10 residues. The germline gives CDR1 MDHEN, CDR2 SYDVKM. CDR3: CASSGGTQYF. CDR3 bases: TGTGCCAGCAGTGGGGGGACCCAGTACTTC.

V gene TRBV6-5 combines with J gene TRBJ1-5; D gene ambiguous. Germline CDR1 is MNHEY and CDR2 is SVGAGI. V lost 8 bases to trimming and J lost 7 bases, with 18 bases between them. The CDR3 sequence is 14 residues long. CDR3 sequence: CASGPGEASQPQHF. DNA of the CDR3: TGTGCCAGCGGTCCGGGAGAGGCTTCCCAGCCCCAGCATTTT.

The rearrangement joins TRBV7-9 to TRBJ1-2; TRBD1 agrees at 8 bases. V was pared by 1 base and J by 3 bases, with 1 base of the junction left unmatched. CDR1 SEHNR and CDR2 FQNEAQ come from the germline V gene (reference sequence). This CDR3 region has 14 residues. The CDR3 DNA reads as TGTGCCAGCAGCTTAGGGGGACAGGACTATGGCTACACCTTC. Protein product: CASSLGGQDYGYTF.

V gene TRBV7-6 combines with J gene TRBJ2-7; 9 bases are a match to TRBD2. Germline V gives CDR1 SGHVS, CDR2 FNYEAQ. The V segment lost 2 bases and the J segment 0 bases; nucleotides outside the gene matches: 11. The CDR3 sequence is 18 residues long. CDR3 residues: CASSLTAPIAGVSYEQYF. CDR3 DNA sequence: TGTGCCAGCAGCTTAACGGCCCCTATAGCGGGGGTCTCCTACGAGCAGTACTTC. The whole variable domain, remainder taken from reference TRBV7-6 and TRBJ2-7, is GAGVSQSPRYKVTKRGQDVALRCDPISGHVSLYWYRQALGQGPEFLTYFNYEAQQDKSGLPNDRFSAERPEGSISTLTIQRTEQRDSAMYRCASSLTAPIAGVSYEQYFGPGTRLTVT.

This chain joins TRBV6-5 and TRBJ1-5; 9 bases are shared with TRBD1. The junction had 9 bases not matched to a gene; V was cut back by 5 bases and J by 7 bases. The germline V gene encodes CDR1 MNHEY and CDR2 SVGAGI. The CDR3 runs to 15 residues. The CDR3 sequence: CASSIGQGKGQPQHF. CDR3 nucleotide sequence: TGTGCCAGCAGTATCGGACAGGGGAAGGGCCAGCCCCAGCATTTT.

This clone showed up just a few times. The gene calls are TRBV6-4 and TRBJ2-3; TRBD1 aligns across 9 bases. V lost 8 bases and J lost 2; bases outside the gene matches: 8. The CDR3 covers 15 residues. From germline, CDR1 is MRHNA and CDR2 SNTAGT. This CDR3 is CASGRTGEPTDTQYF. The CDR3 nucleotides are TGTGCCAGCGGGCGGACAGGGGAACCCACAGATACGCAGTATTTT.

The chain joins TRBV5-1 to TRBJ1-2, with D possibly matching TRBD1 (6 bases). The V gene's germline CDR1 is SGHRS and CDR2 YFSETQ. V dropped 4 bases and J dropped 0 bases, with 16 bases sitting between them. The CDR3 spans 16 residues. CDR3 region: CASSPLSGGSNYGYTF. CDR3 DNA sequence: TGCGCCAGCAGCCCTCTTTCGGGGGGCTCTAACTATGGCTACACCTTC. Together with reference TRBV5-1 and TRBJ1-2, the CDR3 gives the full variable domain: KAGVTQTPRYLIKTRGQQVTLSCSPISGHRSVSWYQQTPGQGLQFLFEYFSETQRNKGNFPGRFSGRQFSNSRSEMNVSTLELGDSALYLCASSPLSGGSNYGYTFGSGTRLTVV.

V and J are TRBV15 and TRBJ1-5; D is perhaps TRBD1 (5 bases). CDR1 and CDR2 (germline): LNHNV, YYDKDF (reference sequence). The CDR3 has 15 residues. V shed 5 bases and J shed 0 bases, with 11 bases lying between them. Here the CDR3 DNA reads TGTGCCACCAGCGGACACTCCTATAGCAATCAGCCCCAGCATTTT. Translating gives CATSGHSYSNQPQHF.

The CDR3 region has the DNA TGTGCCACCAGCAGAGAACTACCGGGACTAGCGGGAGTAGATACGCAGTATTTT. This encodes CATSRELPGLAGVDTQYF. The chain couples TRBV15 to TRBJ2-3; TRBD2 matches at 14 bases. CDR1 LNHNV and CDR2 YYDKDF come from the germline V gene (reference sequence). CDR3 length equals 18 residues. The V and J ends lost 0 bases and 5 bases, in that order; junction bases with no gene match: 7.

This chain connects TRBV19 to TRBJ2-1; D not certain. This CDR3 has 15 residues. Trimming took off 4 bases at V and 0 bases at J, with 10 bases between the two ends. Germline V CDR1 and CDR2: LNHDA, SQIVND (reference sequence). For the CDR3, the DNA is TGTGCCAGTAGTAGAAACTCCTACTCCTACAATGAGCAGTTCTTC. Its protein is CASSRNSYSYNEQFF.

This clone was found once. CDR3 in amino acids: CASSIPGNTEAFF. The CDR3 DNA reads as TGTGCCAGCAGTATCCCCGGGAACACTGAAGCTTTCTTT. This sequence joins TRBV27 and TRBJ1-1; D uncertain. CDR1 is MNHEY, CDR2 SMNVEV, per germline (reference sequence). This CDR3 region has 13 residues. V shed 5 bases and J shed 1 base, with 8 bases lying between them.

The chain employs TRBV9 and TRBJ2-5; a weak D match, TRBD2 (5 bases). Germline values: CDR1 SGDLS, CDR2 YYNGEE. The CDR3 extends over 15 amino acids. With 4 bases removed from V and 5 bases from J, the gap between germline ends came to 18 bases. CDR3 in amino acids: CASSLGSSGVETQYF. The DNA of the CDR3 is TGTGCCAGCAGCTTAGGGAGCAGTGGCGTGGAGACCCAGTACTTC. The entire variable domain, with the rest obtained from reference TRBV9 and TRBJ2-5, is as follows: DSGVTQTPKHLITATGQRVTLRCSPRSGDLSVYWYQQSLDQGLQFLIQYYNGEERAKGNILERFSAQQFPDLHSELNLSSLELGDSALYFCASSLGSSGVETQYFGPGTRLLVL.

The V gene is TRBV7-2, the J gene TRBJ2-3; D remains unclear. Trimming removed 6 bases from V and 2 bases from J, with 12 bases in between. Per the germline V gene, CDR1 is SGHTA and CDR2 is FQGNSA. CDR3 size: 14 residues. The CDR3 DNA sequence: TGTGCCAGCAGTACCGCTGGGTTCACAGATACGCAGTATTTT. It codes for CASSTAGFTDTQYF.

This chain joins TRBV24-1 and TRBJ2-1; D uncertain. V was clipped by 6 bases and J by 7 bases, with 15 bases between them. CDR3 length: 14 residues. Per germline, CDR1 KGHDR and CDR2 SFDVKD. DNA of the CDR3: TGTGCCACCAGTCTGGCAGGCGCAAGAAATGAGCAGTTCTTC. The encoded protein is CATSLAGARNEQFF.